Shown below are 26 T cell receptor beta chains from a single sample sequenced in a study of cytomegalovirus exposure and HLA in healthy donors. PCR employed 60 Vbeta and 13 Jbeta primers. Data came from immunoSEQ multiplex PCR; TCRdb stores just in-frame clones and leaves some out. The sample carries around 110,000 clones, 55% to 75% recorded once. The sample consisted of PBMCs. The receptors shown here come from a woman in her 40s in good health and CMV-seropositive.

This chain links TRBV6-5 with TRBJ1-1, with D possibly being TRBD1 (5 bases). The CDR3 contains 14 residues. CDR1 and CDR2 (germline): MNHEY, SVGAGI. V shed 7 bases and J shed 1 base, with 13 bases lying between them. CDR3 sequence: CASTEGGANTEAFF. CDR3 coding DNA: TGTGCCAGCACCGAGGGCGGGGCGAACACTGAAGCTTTCTTT.

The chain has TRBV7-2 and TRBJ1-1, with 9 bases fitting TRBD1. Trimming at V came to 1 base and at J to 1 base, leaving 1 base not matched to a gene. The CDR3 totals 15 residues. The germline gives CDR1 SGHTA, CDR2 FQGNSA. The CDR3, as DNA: TGTGCCAGCAGCTTAGGGACAGGGGAGAACACTGAAGCTTTCTTT. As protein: CASSLGTGENTEAFF. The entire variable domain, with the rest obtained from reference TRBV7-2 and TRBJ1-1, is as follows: GAGVSQSPSNKVTEKGKDVELRCDPISGHTALYWYRQSLGQGLEFLIYFQGNSAPDKSGLPSDRFSAERTGGSVSTLTIQRTQQEDSAVYLCASSLGTGENTEAFFGQGTRLTVV.

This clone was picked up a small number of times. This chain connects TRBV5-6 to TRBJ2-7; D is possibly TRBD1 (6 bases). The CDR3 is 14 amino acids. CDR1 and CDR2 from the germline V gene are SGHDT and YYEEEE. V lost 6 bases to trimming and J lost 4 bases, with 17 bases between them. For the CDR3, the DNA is TGTGCCAGCACGCCGAGACAGGATTCTTACGAGCAGTACTTC. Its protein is CASTPRQDSYEQYF.

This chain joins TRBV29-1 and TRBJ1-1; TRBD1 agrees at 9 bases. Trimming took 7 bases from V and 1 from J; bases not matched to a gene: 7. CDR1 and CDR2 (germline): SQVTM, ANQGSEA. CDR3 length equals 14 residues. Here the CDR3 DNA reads TGCAGCGCCTTGACAGGGGGGACGAACACTGAAGCTTTCTTT. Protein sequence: CSALTGGTNTEAFF.

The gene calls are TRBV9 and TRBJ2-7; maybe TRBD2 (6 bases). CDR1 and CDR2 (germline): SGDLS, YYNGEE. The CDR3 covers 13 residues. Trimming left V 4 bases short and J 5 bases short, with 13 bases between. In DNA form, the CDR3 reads TGTGCCAGCAGCCCTCCGGGAGAAGACGAGCAGTACTTC. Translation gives CASSPPGEDEQYF.

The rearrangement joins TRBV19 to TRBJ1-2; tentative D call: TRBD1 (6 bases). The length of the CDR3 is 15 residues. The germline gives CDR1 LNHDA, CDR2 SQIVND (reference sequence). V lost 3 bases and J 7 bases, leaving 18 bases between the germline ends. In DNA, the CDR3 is TGTGCCAGTAGTATGTTTCCAGGGGAAAGGGCTGGCTACACCTTC. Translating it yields CASSMFPGERAGYTF.

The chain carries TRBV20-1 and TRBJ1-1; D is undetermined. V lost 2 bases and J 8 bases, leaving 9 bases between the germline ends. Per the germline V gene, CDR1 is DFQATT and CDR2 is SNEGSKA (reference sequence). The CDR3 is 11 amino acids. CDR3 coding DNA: TGCAGTGCTAGAAATTATCAGGAAGCTTTCTTT. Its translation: CSARNYQEAFF.

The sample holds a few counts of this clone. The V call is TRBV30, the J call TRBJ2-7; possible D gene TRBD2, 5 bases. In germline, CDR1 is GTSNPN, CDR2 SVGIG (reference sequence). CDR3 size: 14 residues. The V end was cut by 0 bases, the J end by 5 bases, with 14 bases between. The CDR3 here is CAWSVRLAAHEQYF. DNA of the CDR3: TGTGCCTGGAGTGTACGTCTAGCCGCCCACGAGCAGTACTTC.

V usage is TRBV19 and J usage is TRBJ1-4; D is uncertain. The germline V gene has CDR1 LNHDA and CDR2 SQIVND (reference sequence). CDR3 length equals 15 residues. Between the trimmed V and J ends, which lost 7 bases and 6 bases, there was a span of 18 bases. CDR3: CASTPGRLRDEKLFF. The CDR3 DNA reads TGTGCCAGTACCCCGGGCAGGCTGAGGGATGAAAAACTGTTTTTT.

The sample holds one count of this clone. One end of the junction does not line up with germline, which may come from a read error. As DNA, the CDR3 is TGTGCCAGCAGTGCAAGCCGGGACAGGGGGGAGTTC. Translating it yields CASSASRDRGEF. V is TRBV2 and J is TRBJ2-7, with 11 bases matching TRBD1. Germline V gene data show CDR1 as SNHLY and CDR2 as FYNNEI. This CDR3 is built from 12 residues.

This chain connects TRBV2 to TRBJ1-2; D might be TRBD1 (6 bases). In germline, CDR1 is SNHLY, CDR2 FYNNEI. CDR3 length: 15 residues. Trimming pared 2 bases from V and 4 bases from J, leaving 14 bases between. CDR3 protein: CASSERRQGGYGYTF. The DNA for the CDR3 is TGTGCCAGCAGTGAAAGGCGCCAAGGGGGCTATGGCTACACCTTC.

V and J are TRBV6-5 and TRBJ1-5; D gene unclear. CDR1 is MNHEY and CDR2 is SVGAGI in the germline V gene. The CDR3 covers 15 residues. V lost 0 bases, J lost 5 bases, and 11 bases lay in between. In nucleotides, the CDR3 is TGTGCCAGCAGTTACTCGAGGCCCGCGGATCAGCCCCAGCATTTT. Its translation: CASSYSRPADQPQHF.

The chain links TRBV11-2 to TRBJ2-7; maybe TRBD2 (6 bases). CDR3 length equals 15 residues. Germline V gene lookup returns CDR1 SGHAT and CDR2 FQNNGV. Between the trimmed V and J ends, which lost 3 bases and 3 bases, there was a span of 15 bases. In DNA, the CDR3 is TGTGCCAGCAGCTTTAGTAGCGGTCTTATCTACGAGCAGTACTTC. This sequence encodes CASSFSSGLIYEQYF.

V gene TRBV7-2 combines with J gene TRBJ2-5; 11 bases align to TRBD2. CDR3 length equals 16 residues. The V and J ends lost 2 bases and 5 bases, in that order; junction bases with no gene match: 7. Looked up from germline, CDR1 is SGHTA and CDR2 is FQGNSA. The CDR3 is CASSLWPSGRRETQYF. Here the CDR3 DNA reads TGTGCCAGCAGCTTATGGCCTAGCGGGAGGCGTGAGACCCAGTACTTC.

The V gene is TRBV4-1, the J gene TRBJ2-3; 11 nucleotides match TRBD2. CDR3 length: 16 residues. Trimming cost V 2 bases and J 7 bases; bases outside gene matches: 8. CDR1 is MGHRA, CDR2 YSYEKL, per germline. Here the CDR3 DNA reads TGCGCCAGCAGCCAACCAACTAGCGGGAGTGGGAATACGCAGTATTTT. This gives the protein CASSQPTSGSGNTQYF.

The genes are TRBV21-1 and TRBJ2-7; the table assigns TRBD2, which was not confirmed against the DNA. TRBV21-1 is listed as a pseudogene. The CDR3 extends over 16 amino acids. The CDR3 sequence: CASSKPIGLAAYEQYF. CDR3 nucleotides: TGTGCCAGCAGCAAACCAATCGGACTAGCGGCTTACGAGCAGTACTTC.

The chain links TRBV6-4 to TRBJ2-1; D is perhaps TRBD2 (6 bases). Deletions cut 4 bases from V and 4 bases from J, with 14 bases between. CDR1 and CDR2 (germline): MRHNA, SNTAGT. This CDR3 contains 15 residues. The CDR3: CASSVGAGPYNEQFF. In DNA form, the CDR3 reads TGTGCCAGCAGTGTAGGTGCGGGACCGTACAATGAGCAGTTCTTC.

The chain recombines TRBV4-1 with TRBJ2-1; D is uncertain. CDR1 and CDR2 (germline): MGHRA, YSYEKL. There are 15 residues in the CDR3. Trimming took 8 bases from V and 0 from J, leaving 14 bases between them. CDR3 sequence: CASGAELSSYNEQFF. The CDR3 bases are TGCGCCAGCGGTGCGGAACTAAGCTCCTACAATGAGCAGTTCTTC.

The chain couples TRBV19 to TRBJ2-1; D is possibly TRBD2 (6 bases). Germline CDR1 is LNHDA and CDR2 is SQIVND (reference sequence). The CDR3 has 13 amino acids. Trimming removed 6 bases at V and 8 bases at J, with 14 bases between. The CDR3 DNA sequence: TGTGCCAGTAGATACGGAGGGGTGGATGAGCAGTTCTTC. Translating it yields CASRYGGVDEQFF.

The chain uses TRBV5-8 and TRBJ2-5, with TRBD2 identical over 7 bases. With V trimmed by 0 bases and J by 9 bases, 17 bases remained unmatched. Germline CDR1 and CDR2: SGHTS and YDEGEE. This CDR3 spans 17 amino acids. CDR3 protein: CASSLAVWLAAGSAQYF. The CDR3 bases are TGTGCCAGCAGCTTGGCCGTATGGCTAGCGGCGGGTTCGGCCCAGTACTTC.

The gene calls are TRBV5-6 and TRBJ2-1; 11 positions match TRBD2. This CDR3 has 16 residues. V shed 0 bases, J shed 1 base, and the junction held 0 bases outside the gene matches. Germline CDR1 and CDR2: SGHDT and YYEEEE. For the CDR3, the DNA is TGTGCCAGCAGCTTGGGACTAGCGGGGTCCTACAATGAGCAGTTCTTC. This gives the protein CASSLGLAGSYNEQFF.

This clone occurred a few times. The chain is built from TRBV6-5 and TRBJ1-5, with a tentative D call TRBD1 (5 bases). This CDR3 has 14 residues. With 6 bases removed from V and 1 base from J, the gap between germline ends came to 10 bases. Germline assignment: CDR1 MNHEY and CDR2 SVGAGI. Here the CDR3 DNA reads TGTGCCAGCAGCCCAGGGAAGAGCAATCAGCCCCAGCATTTT. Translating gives CASSPGKSNQPQHF.

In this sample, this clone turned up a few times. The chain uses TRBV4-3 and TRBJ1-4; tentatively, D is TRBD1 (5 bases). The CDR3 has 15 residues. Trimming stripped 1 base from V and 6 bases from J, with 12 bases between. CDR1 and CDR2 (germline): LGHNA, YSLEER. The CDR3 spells CASSQVRRVDEKLFF. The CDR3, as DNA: TGCGCCAGCAGCCAAGTACGCAGGGTCGATGAAAAACTGTTTTTT.

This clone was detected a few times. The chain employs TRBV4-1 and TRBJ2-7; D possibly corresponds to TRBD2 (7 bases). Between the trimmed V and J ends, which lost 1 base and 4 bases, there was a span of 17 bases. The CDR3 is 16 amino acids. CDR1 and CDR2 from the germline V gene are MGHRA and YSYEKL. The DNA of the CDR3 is TGCGCCAGCAGCCAAGTGGGGGGCGGGAGTAAGTACGAGCAGTACTTC. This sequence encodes CASSQVGGGSKYEQYF.

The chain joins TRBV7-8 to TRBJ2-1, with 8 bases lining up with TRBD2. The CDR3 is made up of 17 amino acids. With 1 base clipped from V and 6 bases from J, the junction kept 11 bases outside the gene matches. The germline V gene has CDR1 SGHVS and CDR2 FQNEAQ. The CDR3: CASSLDPTGGPGNEQFF. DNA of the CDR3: TGTGCCAGCAGCTTAGATCCAACGGGAGGGCCGGGCAATGAGCAGTTCTTC.

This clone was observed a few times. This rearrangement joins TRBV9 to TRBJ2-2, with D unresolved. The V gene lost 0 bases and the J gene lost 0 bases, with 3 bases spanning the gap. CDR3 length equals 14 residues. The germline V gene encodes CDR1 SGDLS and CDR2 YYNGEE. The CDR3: CASSVAANTGELFF. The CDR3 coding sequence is TGTGCCAGCAGCGTAGCAGCGAACACCGGGGAGCTGTTTTTT.